The table lists the clone carrying this T cell receptor beta chain with a few counts. Researchers report immunoSEQ v3.0 was run at survey level. TCRdb keeps only in-frame clones here, not all; method: immunoSEQ multiplex PCR. Of approximately 35,000 clones in the sample, roughly three quarters were seen once. There are 14 residues in the CDR3. The V and J ends lost 8 bases and 2 bases respectively, with 13 bases between them. From germline, CDR1 is MNHNS and CDR2 SASEGT. The sample belongs to a study of long-term antiretroviral therapy in people with HIV. The chain couples TRBV6-1 to TRBJ1-5; D remains ambiguous. The starting material was unsorted PBMCs, obtained 1.9 years after starting antiretroviral therapy. The receptor's source is a man aged 18 to 30 with HIV. The CDR3 sequence is CASLIRLGNQPQHF. The CDR3 DNA is TGTGCCAGCCTAATACGTTTAGGCAATCAGCCCCAGCATTTT.